This TCR beta chain was observed in a study of coeliac disease. Study details: Without high-resolution HLA typing, biased TRBV7-2 usage was queried.

The V gene's germline CDR1 is MNHEY and CDR2 SVGAGI. V was shortened by 4 bases and J by 1 base, with 7 bases between the two germline ends. The CDR3 totals 13 residues. The protocol was immunoSEQ multiplex PCR, while the TCRdb copy is restricted to in-frame clones and leaves out a portion. The sample lists approximately 7,000 clones; roughly 60% were seen once. Sequencing used one aliquot of under 600,000 cells per fraction. This chain uses TRBV6-5 with TRBJ1-1; D unclear. The sequencing sample was made of lymphocytes from the gut lamina propria. This receptor was identified in a man aged 55 to 70 with celiac disease on a gluten-free diet. The CDR3 sequence: CASSFSSNTEAFF. CDR3 nucleotide sequence: TGTGCCAGCAGTTTCAGTTCGAACACTGAAGCTTTCTTT.